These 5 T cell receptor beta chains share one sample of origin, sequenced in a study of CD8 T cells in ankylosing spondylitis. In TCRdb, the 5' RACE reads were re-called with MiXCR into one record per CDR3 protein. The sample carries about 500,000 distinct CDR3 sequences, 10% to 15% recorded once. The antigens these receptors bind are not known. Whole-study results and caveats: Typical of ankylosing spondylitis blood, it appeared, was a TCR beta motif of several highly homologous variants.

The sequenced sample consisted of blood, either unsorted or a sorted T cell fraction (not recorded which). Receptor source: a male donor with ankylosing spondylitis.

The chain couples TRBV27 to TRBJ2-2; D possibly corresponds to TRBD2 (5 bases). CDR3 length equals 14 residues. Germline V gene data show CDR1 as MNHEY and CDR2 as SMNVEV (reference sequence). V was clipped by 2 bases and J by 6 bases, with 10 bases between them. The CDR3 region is CASSLTGSAGELFF. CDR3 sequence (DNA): TGTGCCAGCAGTTTAACTGGGAGCGCCGGGGAGCTGTTTTTT.

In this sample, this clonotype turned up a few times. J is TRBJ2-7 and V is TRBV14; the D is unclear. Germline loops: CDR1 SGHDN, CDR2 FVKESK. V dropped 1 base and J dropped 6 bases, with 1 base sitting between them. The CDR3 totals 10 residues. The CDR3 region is CASSQAEQYF. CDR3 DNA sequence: TGTGCCAGCAGCCAAGCCGAGCAGTACTTC.

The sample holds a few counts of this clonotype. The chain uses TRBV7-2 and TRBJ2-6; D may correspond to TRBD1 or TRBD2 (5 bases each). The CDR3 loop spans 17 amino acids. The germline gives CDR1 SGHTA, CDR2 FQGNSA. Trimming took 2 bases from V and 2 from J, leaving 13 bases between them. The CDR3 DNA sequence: TGTGCCAGCAGCTTACACGGGACGAGTACTGGGGCCAACGTCCTGACTTTC. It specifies CASSLHGTSTGANVLTF.

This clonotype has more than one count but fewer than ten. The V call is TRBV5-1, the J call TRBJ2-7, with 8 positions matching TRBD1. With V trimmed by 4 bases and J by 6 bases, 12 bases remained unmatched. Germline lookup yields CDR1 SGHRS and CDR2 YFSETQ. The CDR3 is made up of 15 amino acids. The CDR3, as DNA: TGCGCCAGCAGCCAGGGACAGGTATCGGTGGGCGAGCAGTACTTC. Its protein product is CASSQGQVSVGEQYF.

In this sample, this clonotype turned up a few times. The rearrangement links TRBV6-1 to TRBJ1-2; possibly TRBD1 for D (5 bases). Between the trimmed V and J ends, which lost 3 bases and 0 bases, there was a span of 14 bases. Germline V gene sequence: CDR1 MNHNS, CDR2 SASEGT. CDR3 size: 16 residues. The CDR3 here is CASSEFRGLANYGYTF. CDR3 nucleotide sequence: TGTGCCAGCAGTGAGTTCCGGGGCCTAGCTAACTATGGCTACACCTTC.